A selection of T cell receptor beta chains follows, all from one sample in a study of CD8 T cells in Susac syndrome. TCRdb ran MiXCR on the immunoSEQ multiplex PCR reads and lists one entry per CDR3 protein. The sample records roughly 120,000 distinct CDR3 sequences, just under 95% being singletons. The sample taken for sequencing was CD4+ T cells from PBMCs. The receptors derive from a human donor in good health. The CDR3 runs from the conserved cysteine through the conserved F or W. D genes are given only for firm matches. Clone size, where shown, is once, few, many, or a class for clones that have expanded.

15	TRBV20-1	-	-	TRBJ2-2	CSARQWDTNTGELFF	TGCAGTGCTAGGCAGTGGGACACCAACACCGGGGAGCTGTTTTTT
14	TRBV10-3	once	-	TRBJ1-2	CAISEGPGYYGYTF	TGTGCCATCAGTGAGGGACCAGGCTACTATGGCTACACCTTC
14	TRBV20-1	-	-	TRBJ2-6	CSASQDSGANVLTF	TGCAGTGCTAGTCAGGACTCTGGGGCCAACGTCCTGACTTTC
12	TRBV20-1	once	-	TRBJ2-7	CSARDGRVEQYF	TGCAGTGCTAGAGATGGGCGGGTAGAGCAGTACTTC
19	TRBV10-1	-	TRBD2	TRBJ2-4	CASSQAGGPRSKAKNIQYF	TGCGCCAGCAGTCAAGCGGGAGGGCCCAGATCCAAGGCCAAAAACATTCAGTACTTC
18	TRBV23-1	-	TRBD2	TRBJ2-3	CASSQNPQGLGGTDTQYF	TGCGCCAGCAGCCAAAATCCTCAGGGACTAGGAGGGACAGATACGCAGTATTTT
15	TRBV5-6	once	-	TRBJ2-1	CASSFEGTSYNEQFF	TGTGCCAGCAGCTTTGAGGGGACTTCCTACAATGAGCAGTTCTTC
13	TRBV20-1	-	TRBD1	TRBJ1-5	CSAQPGQGRPQHF	TGCAGTGCTCAACCGGGACAGGGAAGGCCCCAGCATTTT
12	TRBV7-9	-	-	TRBJ1-4	CASSFRDEKLFF	TGTGCCAGCAGCTTCAGGGATGAAAAACTGTTTTTT
15	TRBV6-5	-	TRBD1	TRBJ1-1	CASSYRTGSNTEAFF	TGTGCCAGCAGTTATAGGACAGGGTCGAACACTGAAGCTTTCTTT
15	TRBV19	-	-	TRBJ2-6	CASTSLGRGANVLTF	TGTGCCAGTACCTCGCTCGGGCGAGGGGCCAACGTCCTGACTTTC
14	TRBV25-1	-	TRBD2	TRBJ2-3	CASRGGSEGDTQYF	TGTGCCAGCAGAGGCGGGAGTGAAGGAGATACGCAGTATTTT
13	TRBV7-2	-	-	TRBJ2-1	CASIRSSYNEQFF	TGTGCCAGCATCCGTAGCTCCTACAATGAGCAGTTCTTC
14	TRBV5-1	-	-	TRBJ2-7	CASRYGAMSYEQYF	TGCGCCAGCCGCTACGGGGCCATGTCCTACGAGCAGTACTTC
13	TRBV11-3	-	-	TRBJ1-1	CASSFGPTAEAFF	TGTGCCAGCAGCTTCGGTCCCACAGCGGAAGCTTTCTTT
15	TRBV6-2/TRBV6-3	-	TRBD1	TRBJ1-1	CASSSGTGGNTEAFF	TGTGCCAGCAGCTCCGGGACAGGGGGGAACACTGAAGCTTTCTTT
15	TRBV18	-	-	TRBJ1-1	CASSPAGTLGTEAFF	TGTGCCAGCTCACCTGCTGGGACCCTGGGCACTGAAGCTTTCTTT